These T cell receptor beta chains were read from a single sample in a study of blood T cells in healthy people across ages. From the 5' RACE reads, TCRdb called clonotypes with MiXCR, one entry per CDR3 protein. Here the sample spans some 700,000 distinct CDR3 sequences, around 46% being singletons. Sequenced input: blood. These receptors were obtained from a woman aged 60-70 years in good health. Both conserved end residues are part of each CDR3. A D gene is named only where the DNA matches it firmly. For some rows the clone size is stated as once, few or many, or as a class when expanded; others skip it.

TGCAGCGTTGAGAATGGGGCCAACGTCCTGACTTTC | CSVENGANVLTF | NA | TRBJ2-6 | many | TRBV29-1
TGTGCCAGCAGCTTTAAAGGGATCACAGATACGCAGTATTTT | CASSFKGITDTQYF | NA | TRBJ2-3 | NA | TRBV5-6
TGTGCCAGCAGTTCCCCCGACAGGCCTAGTGGCTACACCTTC | CASSSPDRPSGYTF | NA | TRBJ1-2 | NA | TRBV12-3/TRBV12-4
TGTGCCAGCTCTCCTGAGACAGGGATGAACACTGAAGCTTTCTTT | CASSPETGMNTEAFF | TRBD1 | TRBJ1-1 | NA | TRBV18
TGCAGCGTTGAAGAAGGTTTATGGGGGAACACTGAAGCTTTCTTT | CSVEEGLWGNTEAFF | NA | TRBJ1-1 | few | TRBV29-1
TGTGCCAGCAGTTTAAGCCGCAGGGGTTTAAATGGCTACACCTTC | CASSLSRRGLNGYTF | NA | TRBJ1-2 | few | TRBV27
TGTGCCAGCAGCATTGACACTGGTGGCTACACCTTC | CASSIDTGGYTF | NA | TRBJ1-2 | NA | TRBV7-9
TGTGCCAGCAGCAAAGAGGAGTGGGGTGCGAACACTGAAGCTTTCTTT | CASSKEEWGANTEAFF | NA | TRBJ1-1 | NA | TRBV21-1
TGCAGTGCTAGAGATAAAGACTACGAGCAGTACTTC | CSARDKDYEQYF | NA | TRBJ2-7 | NA | TRBV20-1
TGTGCCAGCAGCCCCTCTCCTCAGGAAAATGAAAAACTGTTTTTT | CASSPSPQENEKLFF | NA | TRBJ1-4 | NA | TRBV3-1
TGTGCCAGCAGTTACTCGGGGGGGCCCACAGATACGCAGTATTTT | CASSYSGGPTDTQYF | NA | TRBJ2-3 | many | TRBV6-5
TGCAGCGTCTTCGTCCTCCGGGAGCACACTGAAGCTTTCTTT | CSVFVLREHTEAFF | NA | TRBJ1-1 | few | TRBV29-1
TGTGCCAGCAGCTCAACAGGCTTCGGCTACGAGCAGTACTTC | CASSSTGFGYEQYF | NA | TRBJ2-7 | NA | TRBV7-3
TGTGTCAGCAGGCCCTTTTCGGGAGGAGAGGATACGCAGTATTTT | CVSRPFSGGEDTQYF | TRBD2 | TRBJ2-3 | NA | TRBV7-8
TGTGCCAGCAGCTTAGCGGGTCTTGGAGATACGCAGTATTTT | CASSLAGLGDTQYF | NA | TRBJ2-3 | NA | TRBV7-3
TGTGCCAGCAAACTTAGCGGGGGGGGAGAGACCCAGTACTTC | CASKLSGGGETQYF | TRBD2 | TRBJ2-5 | few | TRBV27
TGTGCCAGCAGCGCCGGGACAGGGGGGTACGAGCAGTACTTC | CASSAGTGGYEQYF | TRBD1 | TRBJ2-7 | few | TRBV28
TGCGCCAGCAGCTTGGTGAACCCTCCACCATTGGGCACAGATACGCAGTATTTT | CASSLVNPPPLGTDTQYF | NA | TRBJ2-3 | many | TRBV5-1
TGTGCCAGCAGCGATACAGGGGACGCGTACAATGAGCAGTTCTTC | CASSDTGDAYNEQFF | TRBD1 | TRBJ2-1 | few | TRBV9
TGTGCCAGCAGTTACCGTGAGTTCGAGCAGTACTTC | CASSYREFEQYF | NA | TRBJ2-7 | few | TRBV6-2/TRBV6-3
TGTGCCAGCAGCTTGTTGGGGATTCAAGAGTCCCAGTACTTC | CASSLLGIQESQYF | NA | TRBJ2-5 | NA | TRBV5-8
TGCAGTGCTAGGGCCGACAGGGCCCAAGAGACCCAGTACTTC | CSARADRAQETQYF | TRBD1 | TRBJ2-5 | NA | TRBV20-1
TGTGCCATCAGTGAGTCTATCTGGGAGCAGTACTTC | CAISESIWEQYF | NA | TRBJ2-7 | NA | TRBV10-3
TGCGCCAGCAGTCCCGGACTAGCGGGGGGGCCGATCCATGAGCAGTTCTTC | CASSPGLAGGPIHEQFF | TRBD2 | TRBJ2-1 | NA | TRBV5-1
TGCGCCAGCAGCCAAGATACATGGGGGGGTCAAGAGACCCAGTACTTC | CASSQDTWGGQETQYF | TRBD2 | TRBJ2-5 | many | TRBV4-3
TGCAGCGTTGAAGGAAGGACAGGGGCCGATACGCAGTATTTT | CSVEGRTGADTQYF | TRBD1 | TRBJ2-3 | NA | TRBV29-1
TGCAGTGCTAGAGATCGCGAGGGCGCGAGCTCTGGCTACACCTTC | CSARDREGASSGYTF | NA | TRBJ1-2 | NA | TRBV20-1